Included here is one TCR beta chain sequence, with context. The data stem from a study of CD8 T cells in Susac syndrome. RNA totalling roughly 0.45 to 1 ug underwent reverse transcription with random hexamers. TCRdb processed the immunoSEQ multiplex PCR reads anew with MiXCR; each CDR3 protein has one entry. The repertoire includes 200,000 to 250,000 distinct CDR3 sequences, about 94% of them detected once, and under 0.2% sits in the top ten. This clonotype originated in a human donor with Susac syndrome. Sequencing was performed on CD4+ T cells from PBMCs.

The CDR3 sequence: CSASPSPTGYEQYF. The CDR3 DNA reads TGCAGTGCTAGTCCATCCCCGACGGGCTACGAGCAGTACTTC. The V call is TRBV20-1, the J call TRBJ2-7; D is ambiguous. CDR1 is DFQATT and CDR2 is SNEGSKA in the germline V gene (reference sequence). This CDR3 comprises 14 residues. Trimming left V 3 bases short and J 3 bases short, with 15 bases between.